The 9 T cell receptor beta chains listed next were all sequenced from one sample in a study of shared clonotypes between healthy human individuals. The protocol was immunoSEQ multiplex PCR, while the TCRdb copy is restricted to in-frame clones and leaves out a portion. The table lists 550,000 to 800,000 clones, 90% of them singletons. Sequenced: memory CD8+ T cells from PBMCs. Subset here: CD45RO+ cells pooled with CCR7-negative TemRA cells. All receptors come from a man aged 18 to 29 in good health. Some clones in this sample may be carry-over from other donors' samples.

The chain has TRBV7-9 and TRBJ2-2; 10 bases are a match to TRBD2. Germline V gives CDR1 SEHNR, CDR2 FQNEAQ (reference sequence). The CDR3 is 19 amino acids. The junction had 15 bases not matched to a gene; V was cut back by 5 bases and J by 3 bases. CDR3 coding DNA: TGTGCCAGCAGCCCGCTAGCGGGAGCTACCCCTTGGTACACCGGGGAGCTGTTTTTT. This translates into CASSPLAGATPWYTGELFF.

This chain's CDR3 is CASSLVGAGWYEQYF. The CDR3 DNA is TGTGCCAGCAGCTTAGTGGGTGCGGGGTGGTACGAGCAGTACTTC. This rearrangement joins TRBV7-9 to TRBJ2-7, with TRBD2 as a possible D gene (6 bases). V lost 1 base, J lost 4 bases, and 14 bases lay in between. Germline V lookup: CDR1 SEHNR, CDR2 FQNEAQ (reference sequence). The CDR3 runs to 15 residues.

The rearrangement uses TRBV10-3 and TRBJ1-2; D gene unclear. V lost 2 bases and J lost 4, with 11 bases in between. CDR1 and CDR2 from the germline V gene are ENHRY and SYGVKD. There are 14 residues in the CDR3. This chain's CDR3 is CAISEEDWGYGYTF. The CDR3 DNA reads TGTGCCATCAGTGAGGAGGACTGGGGCTATGGCTACACCTTC.

The rearrangement uses TRBV4-1 and TRBJ2-4; the D call may be TRBD1 or TRBD2 (5 bases each). The germline V gene has CDR1 MGHRA and CDR2 YSYEKL. This CDR3 is 17 amino acids long. With 3 bases removed from V and 0 bases from J, the gap between germline ends came to 15 bases. The CDR3 here is CASSHLRDGLAKNIQYF. CDR3 DNA: TGCGCCAGCAGCCATCTCCGGGACGGTCTAGCCAAAAACATTCAGTACTTC.

This clone was counted a single time. The chain combines TRBV9 with TRBJ1-5; tentative D call: TRBD1 (6 bases). CDR1 and CDR2 (germline): SGDLS, YYNGEE. The CDR3 is 14 residues long. Trimming shortened V by 4 bases and J by 0 bases, and 8 bases separated the two germline ends. The CDR3, as DNA: TGTGCCAGCAGCTTGGACAGTAGCAATCAGCCCCAGCATTTT. Its protein is CASSLDSSNQPQHF. Full variable domain (outside the CDR3, taken from reference TRBV9 and TRBJ1-5): DSGVTQTPKHLITATGQRVTLRCSPRSGDLSVYWYQQSLDQGLQFLIQYYNGEERAKGNILERFSAQQFPDLHSELNLSSLELGDSALYFCASSLDSSNQPQHFGDGTRLSIL.

The chain employs TRBV27 and TRBJ2-1; 9 nucleotides align to TRBD2. Per germline, CDR1 MNHEY and CDR2 SMNVEV (reference sequence). V dropped 2 bases and J dropped 4; count of bases not matched to a gene: 3. CDR3 size: 15 residues. CDR3 loop: CASSLAGGVYNEQFF. The CDR3 DNA sequence: TGTGCCAGCAGTTTAGCGGGAGGGGTATACAATGAGCAGTTCTTC.

This clone was recorded once. CDR3 nucleotide sequence: TGTGCCAGCAGTGTTCCGGTCTCAGGGGAGTCCGCTTTCTTT. This translates into CASSVPVSGESAFF. The rearrangement uses TRBV2 and TRBJ1-1, with D possibly matching TRBD1 (6 bases). Between the trimmed V and J ends, which lost 4 bases and 11 bases, there was a span of 20 bases. Germline V gene sequence: CDR1 SNHLY, CDR2 FYNNEI. This CDR3 region has 14 residues.

The chain links TRBV7-9 to TRBJ2-5, with D possibly matching TRBD2 (6 bases). CDR3 length: 19 amino acids. Per the germline V gene, CDR1 is SEHNR and CDR2 is FQNEAQ (reference sequence). Trimming took 0 bases from V and 5 from J, leaving 25 bases between them. The CDR3 region has the DNA TGTGCCAGCAGCTTAGCGCATTTGAGGACGGGAGACGTTAGCGAGACCCAGTACTTC. Protein product: CASSLAHLRTGDVSETQYF.

This clone was seen a single time. The J gene is TRBJ2-7, the V gene TRBV6-1; the match to TRBD2 covers 7 bases. CDR3 length: 17 amino acids. Germline values: CDR1 MNHNS, CDR2 SASEGT. Unmatched junction bases numbered 10, after V lost 2 bases and J lost 0 bases. CDR3 nucleotide sequence: TGTGCCAGCAGTGAACACCCAGCGGGATTCATCTCCTACGAGCAGTACTTC. Translating gives CASSEHPAGFISYEQYF.